Below, one T cell receptor (beta chain) is given with its context. Its specificity is unknown. Researchers took RNA transcripts and amplified the TCR beta CDR3 regions from them. Researchers ran a first-round RT-PCR on the TCR CDR3 using the HTBI primer set. TCRdb processed the multiplex PCR reads anew with MiXCR; each CDR3 protein has one entry. The sample lists a few hundred thousand distinct CDR3 sequences, under 60% occurring once. This entry belongs to a study of T cells in Graves' hyperthyroidism and ophthalmopathy. Findings and limits, study-wide: Blood samples included most of the expanded thyroid clonotypes exceeding 0.001.

V lost 10 bases and J lost 4, with 13 bases in between. This CDR3 has 12 residues. Germline values: CDR1 ENHRY, CDR2 SYGVKD. Based on clinical symptoms, serum thyroxine and TRAb, thyroid ultrasound and orbital computed tomography, diagnoses were reached. The clonotype was recovered from an adult woman with Graves' disease, either hyperthyroidism or ophthalmopathy (not recorded which). Specimen: peripheral blood or thyroid tissue (not recorded which). The chain carries TRBV10-3 and TRBJ2-5, with D unclear. CDR3 region: CASKGRAETQYF. The CDR3, as DNA: TGTGCCAGCAAGGGTCGCGCAGAGACCCAGTACTTC.